The present T cell receptor (beta chain) was sequenced within a study of shared clonotypes between healthy human individuals. As for the study in general: Three plates were used per donor for CD4 naive, three for CD4 memory, two for CD8 naive and one for CD8 memory. Study outcomes and limitations: Estimated richness was generally greater in naive than memory subsets.

In the source study's methods: ImmunoSEQ sequences covered only the junction and lacked quality scores; filtering therefore differed. Profiling relied on immunoSEQ multiplex PCR, and the TCRdb table lists in-frame clones only, not all of them. V and J calls and clone size are given by that table; D and trimming were obtained from the DNA. This repertoire shows roughly 1,800,000 clones, approximately 95% found once; its top ten account for less than 1.5%. With respect to this clone: No antigen is known for it.

Cells designated naive CD8 were CD45RO-negative and were positively selected for CCR7, with terminally differentiated effector memory CD45RA+ cells excluded. There were only Caucasian adults among the donors, and all lived in Nashville, Tennessee. V gave up 3 bases and J gave up 7 bases; unmatched junction bases: 12. In germline, CDR1 is SGDLS, CDR2 YYNGEE. The CDR3 covers 16 residues. The sequence was obtained from a man younger than 30 in good health. This chain joins TRBV9 and TRBJ1-2, with 10 bases that match TRBD1. Sequences were obtained from naive CD8+ T cells sorted from blood. CDR3: CASSEGGQGVFAGYTF. The CDR3 nucleotides are TGTGCCAGCAGCGAGGGAGGACAGGGGGTGTTCGCTGGCTACACCTTC.